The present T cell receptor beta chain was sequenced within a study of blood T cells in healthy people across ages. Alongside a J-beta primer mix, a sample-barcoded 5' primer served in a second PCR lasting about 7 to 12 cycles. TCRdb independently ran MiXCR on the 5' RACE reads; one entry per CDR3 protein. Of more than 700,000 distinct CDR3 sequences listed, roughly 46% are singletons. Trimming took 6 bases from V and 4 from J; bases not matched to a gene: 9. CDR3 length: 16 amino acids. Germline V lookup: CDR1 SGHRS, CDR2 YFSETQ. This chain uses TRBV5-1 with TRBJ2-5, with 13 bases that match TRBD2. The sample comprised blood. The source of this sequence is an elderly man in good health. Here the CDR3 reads CASNTGLAGAGETQYF. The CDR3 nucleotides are TGCGCCAGCAATACCGGACTAGCGGGAGCGGGAGAGACCCAGTACTTC.